This T cell receptor beta chain was retrieved from a study of CD8 T cells in Susac syndrome. The V gene lost 3 bases and the J gene lost 3 bases, with 24 bases spanning the gap. The CDR3 runs 19 residues. cDNA came from roughly 0.53 to 1 ug RNA primed by random hexamers. Each CDR3 protein gets one entry after TCRdb re-called the immunoSEQ multiplex PCR reads with MiXCR. The table lists about 130,000 distinct CDR3 sequences, about 95% of them singletons. This clonotype was obtained from a human donor with Susac syndrome. The sample consisted of CD8+ T cells from PBMCs. The chain links TRBV12-3 or TRBV12-4 to TRBJ2-1, with D possibly being TRBD1 or TRBD2 (5 bases each). The CDR3 loop reads CASSFVGTSTRYFYNEQFF. CDR3 nucleotides: TGTGCCAGCAGTTTTGTCGGGACCTCTACCCGCTACTTCTACAATGAGCAGTTCTTC.